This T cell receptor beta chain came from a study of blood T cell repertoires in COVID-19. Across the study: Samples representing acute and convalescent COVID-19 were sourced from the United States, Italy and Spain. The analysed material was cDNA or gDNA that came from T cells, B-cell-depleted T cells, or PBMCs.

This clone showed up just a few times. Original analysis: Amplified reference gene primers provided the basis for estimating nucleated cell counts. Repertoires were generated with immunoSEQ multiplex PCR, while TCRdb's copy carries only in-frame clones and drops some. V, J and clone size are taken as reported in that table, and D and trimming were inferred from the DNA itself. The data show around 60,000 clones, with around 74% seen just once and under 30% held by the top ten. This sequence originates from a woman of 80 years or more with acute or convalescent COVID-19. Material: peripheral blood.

This CDR3 reads CASTGGLNTEAFF. The CDR3 coding sequence is TGTGCCAGCACCGGGGGGCTGAACACTGAAGCTTTCTTT. The chain is built from TRBV2 and TRBJ1-1, with D perhaps TRBD1 (6 bases). The V and J ends lost 7 bases and 0 bases respectively, with 9 bases between them. The germline CDR1 and CDR2 sequences are SNHLY and FYNNEI. CDR3 size: 13 residues.